This TCR beta chain was identified in a study of cytomegalovirus exposure and HLA in healthy donors. Of note for this clone: What it recognizes is unknown.

In germline, CDR1 is KGHSH, CDR2 LQKENI. Deletions cut 6 bases from V and 3 bases from J, with 12 bases between. The CDR3 extends over 13 amino acids. The PCR had 60 Vbeta and 13 Jbeta primers. Using immunoSEQ multiplex PCR, the repertoire was profiled, and TCRdb retains in-frame clones only, with some absent. This sample has around 140,000 clones, with about two thirds found just once. Points from the study as a whole: Per a prior analysis, the majority of TCR beta V segments were productive roughly 87% or roughly 30% of the time. Later, TCR association rates were found to vary by HLA locus, highest for DRB1 and lowest for HLA-C.

V is TRBV18 and J is TRBJ2-7; possibly TRBD1 for D (5 bases). Material for sequencing was PBMCs. The TCR sequence derives from a man aged 45-60 years in good health and CMV-seropositive. The CDR3: CASSSNQGYEQYF. For the CDR3, the DNA is TGTGCCAGCTCTTCAAATCAGGGCTACGAGCAGTACTTC.